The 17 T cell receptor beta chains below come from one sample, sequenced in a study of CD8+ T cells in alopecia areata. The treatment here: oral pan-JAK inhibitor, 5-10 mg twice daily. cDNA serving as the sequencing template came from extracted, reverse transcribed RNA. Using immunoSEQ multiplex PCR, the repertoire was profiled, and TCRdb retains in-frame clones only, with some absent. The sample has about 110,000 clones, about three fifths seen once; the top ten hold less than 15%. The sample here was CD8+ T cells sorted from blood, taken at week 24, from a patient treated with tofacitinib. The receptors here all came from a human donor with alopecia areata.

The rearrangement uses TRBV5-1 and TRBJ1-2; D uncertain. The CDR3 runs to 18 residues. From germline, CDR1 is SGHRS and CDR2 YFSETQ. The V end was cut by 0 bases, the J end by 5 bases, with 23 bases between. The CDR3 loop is CASSLDPLLAAATYGYTF. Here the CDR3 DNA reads TGCGCCAGCAGCTTGGACCCCCTCCTCGCGGCTGCCACTTATGGCTACACCTTC.

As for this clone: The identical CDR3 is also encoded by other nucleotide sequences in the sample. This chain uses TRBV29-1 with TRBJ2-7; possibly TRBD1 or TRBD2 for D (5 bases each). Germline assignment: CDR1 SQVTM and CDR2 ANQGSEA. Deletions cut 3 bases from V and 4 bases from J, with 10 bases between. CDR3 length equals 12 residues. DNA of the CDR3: TGCAGCGTTGAGGGGGTGGGGTACGAGCAGTACTTC. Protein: CSVEGVGYEQYF.

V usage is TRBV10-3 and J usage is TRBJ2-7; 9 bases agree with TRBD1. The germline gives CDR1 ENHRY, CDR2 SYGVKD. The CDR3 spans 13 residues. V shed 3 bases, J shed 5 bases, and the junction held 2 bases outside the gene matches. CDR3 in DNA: TGTGCCATCAGTGAAACAGGGGGCGACGAGCAGTACTTC. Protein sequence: CAISETGGDEQYF.

The CDR3 DNA sequence: TGTGCCAGCAGATTTCGACAGGCGAGCAACTTGTACGAGCAGTACTTC. Protein: CASRFRQASNLYEQYF. V gene TRBV7-9 combines with J gene TRBJ2-7, with a tentative D call TRBD1 (6 bases). Germline CDR1 reads SEHNR; CDR2 reads FQNEAQ (reference sequence). CDR3 length: 16 residues. Trimming removed 6 bases at V and 4 bases at J, with 22 bases between.

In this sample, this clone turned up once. CDR3 protein: CASSSGQGSETQYF. For the CDR3, the DNA is TGTGCCAGCAGCTCGGGACAGGGGAGCGAGACCCAGTACTTC. V and J are TRBV7-3 and TRBJ2-5, with 10 bases aligning to TRBD1. The CDR3 loop spans 14 amino acids. The ends lost 4 bases at V and 5 bases at J; junction bases unmatched: 4. Per germline, CDR1 SGHTA and CDR2 FQGTGA.

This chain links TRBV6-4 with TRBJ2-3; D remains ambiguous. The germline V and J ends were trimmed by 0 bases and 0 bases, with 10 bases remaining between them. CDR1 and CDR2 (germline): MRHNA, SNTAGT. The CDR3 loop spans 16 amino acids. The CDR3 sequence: CASSDSSSRSTDTQYF. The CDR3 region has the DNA TGTGCCAGCAGTGACTCGTCGTCCCGGAGCACAGATACGCAGTATTTT.

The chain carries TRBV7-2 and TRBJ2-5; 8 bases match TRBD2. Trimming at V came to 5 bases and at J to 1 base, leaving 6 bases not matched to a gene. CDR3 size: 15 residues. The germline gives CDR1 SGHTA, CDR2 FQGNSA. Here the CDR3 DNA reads TGTGCCAGCAGCCGTCCCGGGACTAGCCAAGAGACCCAGTACTTC. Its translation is CASSRPGTSQETQYF.

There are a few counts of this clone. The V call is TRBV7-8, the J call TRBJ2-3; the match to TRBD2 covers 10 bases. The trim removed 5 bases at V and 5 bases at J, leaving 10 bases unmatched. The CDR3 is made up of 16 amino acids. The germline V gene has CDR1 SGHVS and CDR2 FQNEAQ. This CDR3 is CASSPLGLAEKDTQYF. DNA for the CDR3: TGTGCCAGCAGCCCTTTAGGACTAGCGGAAAAAGATACGCAGTATTTT. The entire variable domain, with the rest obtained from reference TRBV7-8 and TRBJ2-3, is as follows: GAGVSQSPRYKVAKRGQDVALRCDPISGHVSLFWYQQALGQGPEFLTYFQNEAQLDKSGLPSDRFFAERPEGSVSTLKIQRTQQEDSAVYLCASSPLGLAEKDTQYFGPGTRLTVL.

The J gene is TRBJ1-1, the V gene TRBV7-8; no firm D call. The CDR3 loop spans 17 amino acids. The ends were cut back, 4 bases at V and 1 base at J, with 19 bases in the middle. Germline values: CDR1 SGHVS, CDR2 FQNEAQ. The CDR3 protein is CASSSTLSGPRNTEAFF. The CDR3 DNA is TGTGCCAGCAGCTCCACCTTGTCGGGTCCACGGAACACTGAAGCTTTCTTT.

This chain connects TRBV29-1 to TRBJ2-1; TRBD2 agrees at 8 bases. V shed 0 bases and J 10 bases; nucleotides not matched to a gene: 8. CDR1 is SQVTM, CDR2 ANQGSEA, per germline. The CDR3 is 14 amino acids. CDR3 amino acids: CSVEDPSGGLEQFF. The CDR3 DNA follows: TGCAGCGTTGAAGATCCAAGCGGGGGCTTGGAGCAGTTCTTC.

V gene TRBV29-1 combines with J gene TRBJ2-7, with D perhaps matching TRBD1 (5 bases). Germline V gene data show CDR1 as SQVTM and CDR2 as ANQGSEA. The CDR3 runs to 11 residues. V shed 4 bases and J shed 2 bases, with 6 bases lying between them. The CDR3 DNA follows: TGCAGCGTTGCAGGGACCTACGAGCAGTACTTC. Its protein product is CSVAGTYEQYF.

For the CDR3, the DNA is TGTGCCAGCAGCCGGACAGGGAGGGGGGATACGCAGTATTTT. Encoded protein: CASSRTGRGDTQYF. The chain couples TRBV7-9 to TRBJ2-3, with a tentative D call TRBD1 (8 bases). The V end lost 5 bases, the J end lost 6 bases, and 15 bases lay between the germline ends. The germline V gene has CDR1 SEHNR and CDR2 FQNEAQ (reference sequence). This CDR3 comprises 14 residues.

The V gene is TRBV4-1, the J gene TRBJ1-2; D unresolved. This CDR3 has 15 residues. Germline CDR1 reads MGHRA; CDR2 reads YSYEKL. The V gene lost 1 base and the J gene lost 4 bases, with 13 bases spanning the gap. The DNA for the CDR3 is TGCGCCAGCAGCCAAGGATATACCAGCATCTATGGCTACACCTTC. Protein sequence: CASSQGYTSIYGYTF.

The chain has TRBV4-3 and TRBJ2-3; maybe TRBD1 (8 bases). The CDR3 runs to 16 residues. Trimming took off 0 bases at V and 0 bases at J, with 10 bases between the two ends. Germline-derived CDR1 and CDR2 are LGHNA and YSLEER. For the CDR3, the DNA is TGCGCCAGCAGCCAAGAACAGGGGGGGAGCACAGATACGCAGTATTTT. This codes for CASSQEQGGSTDTQYF.

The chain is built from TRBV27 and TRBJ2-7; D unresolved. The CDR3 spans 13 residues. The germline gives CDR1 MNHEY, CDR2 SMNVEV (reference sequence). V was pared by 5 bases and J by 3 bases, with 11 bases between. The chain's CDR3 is CASSPGGSYEQYF. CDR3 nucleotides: TGTGCCAGCAGTCCTGGTGGCAGCTACGAGCAGTACTTC.

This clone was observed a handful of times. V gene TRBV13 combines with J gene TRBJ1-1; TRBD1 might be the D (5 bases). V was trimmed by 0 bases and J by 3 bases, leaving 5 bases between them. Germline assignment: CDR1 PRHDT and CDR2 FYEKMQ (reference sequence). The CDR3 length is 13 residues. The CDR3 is CASSLGGDTEAFF. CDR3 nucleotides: TGTGCCAGCAGCTTAGGGGGGGACACTGAAGCTTTCTTT.

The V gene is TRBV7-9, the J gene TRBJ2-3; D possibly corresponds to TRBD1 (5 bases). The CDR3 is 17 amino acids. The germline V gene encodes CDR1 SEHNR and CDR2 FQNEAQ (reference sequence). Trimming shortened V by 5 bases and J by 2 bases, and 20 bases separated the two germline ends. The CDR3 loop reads CASSARLDTKDTDTQYF. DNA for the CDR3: TGTGCCAGCAGCGCCCGGCTGGACACTAAGGACACAGATACGCAGTATTTT.